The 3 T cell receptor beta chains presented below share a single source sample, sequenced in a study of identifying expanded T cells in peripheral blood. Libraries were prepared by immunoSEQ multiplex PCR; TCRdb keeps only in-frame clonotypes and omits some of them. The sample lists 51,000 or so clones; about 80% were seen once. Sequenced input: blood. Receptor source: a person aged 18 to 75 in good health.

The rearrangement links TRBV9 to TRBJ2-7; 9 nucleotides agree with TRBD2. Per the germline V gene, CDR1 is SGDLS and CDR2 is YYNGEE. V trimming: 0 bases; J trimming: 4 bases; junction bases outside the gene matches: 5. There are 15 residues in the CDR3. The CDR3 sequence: CASSVAAGGPYEQYF. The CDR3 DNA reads TGTGCCAGCAGCGTAGCTGCGGGAGGGCCGTACGAGCAGTACTTC.

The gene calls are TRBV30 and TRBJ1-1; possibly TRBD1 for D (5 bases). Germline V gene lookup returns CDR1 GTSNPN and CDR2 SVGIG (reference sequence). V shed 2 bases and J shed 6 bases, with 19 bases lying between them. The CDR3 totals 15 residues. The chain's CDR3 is CAWSPGPGMSAEAFF. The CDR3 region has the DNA TGTGCCTGGAGTCCGGGACCAGGGATGAGCGCTGAAGCTTTCTTT.

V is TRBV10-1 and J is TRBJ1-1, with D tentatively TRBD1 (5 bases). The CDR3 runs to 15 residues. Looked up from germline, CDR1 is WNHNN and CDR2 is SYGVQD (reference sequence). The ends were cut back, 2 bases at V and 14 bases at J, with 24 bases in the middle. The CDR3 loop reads CASSERSPGGTDIFF. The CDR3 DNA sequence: TGCGCCAGCAGTGAGAGATCCCCCGGGGGGACGGACATATTCTTT.